This is a list of T cell receptor beta chains from one sample in a study of radiotherapy plus CTLA-4 blockade in lung cancer. Assay used: immunoSEQ multiplex PCR; TCRdb lists only in-frame clones, some missing. Counted here are around 14,000 clones, 72% occurring once; the ten biggest clones make up 46%. Material: peripheral blood, obtained from a patient treated with radiotherapy plus ipilimumab. Receptor source: a human donor with non-small cell lung cancer whose response to radiotherapy plus ipilimumab could not be evaluated. The CDR3 runs from the conserved cysteine through the conserved F or W.

>TRBV11-3
CASSLGQAMTGELFF
>TRBV7-2
CASSLAGTGSNVLTF
>TRBV6-6
CASSYPASAYEQFF
>TRBV30
CAWSFGSEKLFF
>TRBV25-1
CASSEFGGLNGELFF
>TRBV5-4
CASSLGRGSRDTIYF
>TRBV27
CASSPRQAYGYTF
>TRBV29-1
CSVQVQDGYTF
>TRBV7-2
CASSLDRVSGELFF
>TRBV28
CASSSDRAGRWQFF
>TRBV6-1
CASSSGNAFF
>TRBV19
CASSIGTGVEKLFF
>TRBV5-6
CASSLVRGPYNEQFF
>TRBV27
CASSIRQTSYEQYF
>TRBV13
CASSSNPGQGEGTQYF
>TRBV6-1
CASRGTGGRTDTQYF
>TRBV5-1
CASSPWGDLNSPLHF
>TRBV11-2
CASSTPTAGGPDTQYF
>TRBV5-1
CASSLEGGEDSPLHF
>TRBV10-3
CAISEGEGARGWINTGELFF
>TRBV20-1
CSAPYTYEQYF
>TRBV6-5
CASSYSQGGSGYTF
>TRBV19
CASSPPQAAGLAEQYF
>TRBV6-5
CASNIRQGHEQFF
>TRBV5-1
CASSFGTGQVNEQFF
>TRBV5-1
CASSRGTSGGGWNEQFF
>TRBV28
CASSLIAGSNYGYTF
>TRBV5-4
CASSSRTELNTEAFF
>TRBV5-1
CASSRTGTGGDGYTF
>TRBV5-1
CASGGDYGYTF
>TRBV6-1
CASIDQGANIQYF
>TRBV5-1
CASSLATGGAEDTQYF
>TRBV30
CAWSGTGGDGYTF
>TRBV7-2
CASSLSRGNEAFF
>TRBV5-4
CASSLIQVEGYTF
>TRBV2
CASLLEGLAGDRRFF
>TRBV7-9
CASSPHLLALTQNEQFF
>TRBV10-3
CAISDRVGTEAFF
>TRBV5-6
CASSLGFVTTDHTQYF
>TRBV27
CASSPWLAGGQETQYF
>TRBV20-1
CSARRQGEQFF
>TRBV2
CASSGTSGYQETQYF
>TRBV7-9
CASSSLGGEGSNQPQHF
>TRBV5-1
CASSPTGQGNGYTF
>TRBV6-5
CASSYSTDGDEKLFF
>TRBV7-2
CASSSRDRGTGELFF
>TRBV6-1
CASSIQESQPQHF
>TRBV5-1
CASSLMTVDQETQYF
>TRBV7-2
CASSLGRAYGQPQHF
>TRBV30
CAWSVSSGGRRGF
>TRBV10-2
CASSEVVRRALSYEQYF
>TRBV9
CASSTGQGAHTEAFF
>TRBV5-1
CASRLDDRVGQPQHF
>TRBV19
CASSISDSARGEQYF